The 13 T cell receptor beta chains below were found in one sample sequenced in a study of blood T cell repertoires in COVID-19. Sequencing used immunoSEQ multiplex PCR; TCRdb keeps in-frame clones, though not all of them. The sample holds 45,000 to 55,000 clones, about 79% seen once. The sequenced sample was peripheral blood. All receptors derive from a man of 80 years or more with COVID-19, enrolled during active disease.

With regard to this clone: A read error may account for a junction end that differs from germline. V is TRBV30 and J is TRBJ2-1, with 9 bases matching TRBD2. Germline V gene data show CDR1 as GTSNPN and CDR2 as SVGIG (reference sequence). The CDR3 contains 12 residues. The DNA of the CDR3 is TGTGCCTGGAGTGGAGAGTGGACTAGCGCGGTCTTC. Amino acids: CAWSGEWTSAVF. Using reference TRBV30 and TRBJ2-1 for the parts outside the CDR3, the full variable domain is SQTIHQWPATLVQPVGSPLSLECTVEGTSNPNLYWYRQAAGRGLQLLFYSVGIGQISSEVPQNLSASRPQDRQFILSSKKLLLSDSGFYLCAWSGEWTSAVFGPGTRLTVL.

This sequence joins TRBV11-3 and TRBJ2-5; D uncertain. Germline loops: CDR1 SGHNT, CDR2 YENEEA. The V end was cut by 2 bases, the J end by 4 bases, with 11 bases between. The CDR3 loop spans 14 amino acids. CDR3 residues: CASSLSPPGETQYF. The CDR3 nucleotides are TGTGCCAGCAGCTTATCCCCTCCAGGAGAGACCCAGTACTTC.

The chain uses TRBV15 and TRBJ2-1, with 9 bases fitting TRBD2. Looked up from germline, CDR1 is LNHNV and CDR2 is YYDKDF (reference sequence). With V trimmed by 2 bases and J by 0 bases, 2 bases remained unmatched. CDR3 length: 16 amino acids. CDR3 sequence (DNA): TGTGCCACCAGCAGACTAGCGGGATCCTCCTACAATGAGCAGTTCTTC. This sequence encodes CATSRLAGSSYNEQFF.

The chain couples TRBV19 to TRBJ2-2; 8 bases agree with TRBD1. Germline values: CDR1 LNHDA, CDR2 SQIVND (reference sequence). Unmatched junction bases numbered 6, after V lost 7 bases and J lost 5 bases. CDR3 length: 14 residues. DNA for the CDR3: TGTGCCAGTACCGGACAGGGTTTGACCGGGGAGCTGTTTTTT. Residues: CASTGQGLTGELFF. Together with reference TRBV19 and TRBJ2-2, the CDR3 gives the full variable domain: DGGITQSPKYLFRKEGQNVTLSCEQNLNHDAMYWYRQDPGQGLRLIYYSQIVNDFQKGDIAEGYSVSREKKESFPLTVTSAQKNPTAFYLCASTGQGLTGELFFGEGSRLTVL.

This chain links TRBV6-2 or TRBV6-3 with TRBJ1-2; 11 positions agree with TRBD1. Germline V gives CDR1 MNHEY, CDR2 SVGEGT. Losses at the gene ends were 6 bases for V and 0 bases for J; bases not matched to a gene: 6. The CDR3 has 16 residues. Here the CDR3 DNA reads TGTGCCAGCAGCTGGACAGGGGGCGCGGCTAACTATGGCTACACCTTC. Its translation is CASSWTGGAANYGYTF.

This sequence joins TRBV10-1 and TRBJ2-1, with D possibly being TRBD2 (7 bases). Germline CDR1 and CDR2: WNHNN and SYGVQD (reference sequence). This CDR3 is 18 amino acids long. V gave up 4 bases and J gave up 0 bases, with 19 bases separating them. CDR3 region: CASSGGQRGGGSYNEQFF. The CDR3, as DNA: TGCGCCAGCAGTGGGGGGCAGCGGGGTGGGGGCTCCTACAATGAGCAGTTCTTC.

The chain employs TRBV6-5 and TRBJ1-4; TRBD1 might be the D (5 bases). CDR1 and CDR2 (germline): MNHEY, SVGAGI. The CDR3 loop spans 11 amino acids. V gave up 11 bases and J gave up 8 bases, with 12 bases separating them. The CDR3 loop reads CAVGSGEKLFF. As DNA, the CDR3 is TGTGCCGTAGGATCAGGGGAAAAACTGTTTTTT.

This chain uses TRBV14 with TRBJ2-5, with 9 bases fitting TRBD2. Germline CDR1 SGHDN, CDR2 FVKESK. Unmatched junction bases numbered 4, after V lost 4 bases and J lost 1 base. CDR3 length equals 15 residues. CDR3 region: CASSPGLAPQETQYF. The CDR3 region has the DNA TGTGCCAGCAGCCCGGGACTAGCCCCCCAAGAGACCCAGTACTTC. The full variable domain, rest sourced from reference TRBV14 and TRBJ2-5, is EAGVTQFPSHSVIEKGQTVTLRCDPISGHDNLYWYRRVMGKEIKFLLHFVKESKQDESGMPNNRFLAERTGGTYSTLKVQPAELEDSGVYFCASSPGLAPQETQYFGPGTRLLVL.

This clone was detected a few times. The chain is built from TRBV5-5 and TRBJ1-2, with 8 bases matching TRBD1. The length of the CDR3 is 14 residues. The germline gives CDR1 SGHKS, CDR2 YYEKEE (reference sequence). Trimming at V came to 3 bases and at J to 7 bases, leaving 8 bases not matched to a gene. The DNA of the CDR3 is TGTGCCAGCAGCTCTCGACAGGGGAGAGGTGGCTACACCTTC. As protein: CASSSRQGRGGYTF.

This clone has only one observation. The CDR3 protein is CASSLVSGNTIYF. CDR3 bases: TGTGCCAGCAGCTTAGTAAGCGGAAACACCATATATTTT. The chain has TRBV7-2 and TRBJ1-3; D remains ambiguous. From germline, CDR1 is SGHTA and CDR2 FQGNSA. This CDR3 contains 13 residues. V lost 1 base and J 4 bases, leaving 5 bases between the germline ends.

CDR3 in amino acids: CASSLGGTGGRWDGYTF. The CDR3 nucleotides read TGTGCCAGCAGCTTGGGGGGGACAGGGGGTCGTTGGGACGGCTACACCTTC. The gene calls are TRBV5-4 and TRBJ1-2; 11 bases fit TRBD1. CDR3 length equals 17 residues. V dropped 0 bases and J dropped 8; count of bases not matched to a gene: 12. Per the germline V gene, CDR1 is SGHNT and CDR2 is YYREEE (reference sequence). Full variable domain (outside the CDR3, taken from reference TRBV5-4 and TRBJ1-2): ETGVTQSPTHLIKTRGQQVTLRCSSQSGHNTVSWYQQALGQGPQFIFQYYREEENGRGNFPPRFSGLQFPNYSSELNVNALELDDSALYLCASSLGGTGGRWDGYTFGSGTRLTVV.

The chain has TRBV14 and TRBJ2-7; D possibly corresponds to TRBD1 (6 bases). CDR1 is SGHDN, CDR2 FVKESK, per germline. V was cut by 2 bases and J by 2 bases, with 13 bases left in between. The CDR3 spans 15 residues. Here the CDR3 reads CASSQSTGRPYEQYV. CDR3 bases: TGTGCCAGCAGCCAATCCACAGGGCGCCCCTACGAGCAGTACGTC.

V usage is TRBV6-1 and J usage is TRBJ1-5; D perhaps matches TRBD1 (6 bases). Germline V gene sequence: CDR1 MNHNS, CDR2 SASEGT. The CDR3 length is 16 residues. Trimming took 6 bases from V and 0 from J, leaving 15 bases between them. The CDR3 sequence: CASSEFGQLSNQPQHF. The CDR3 DNA reads as TGTGCCAGCAGCGAATTCGGACAGCTTAGCAATCAGCCCCAGCATTTT.